The sequence of this TCR beta chain was determined in a study of shared clonotypes between healthy human individuals (dated by TCRdb to about 2020). Broadly, across the study: The cohort comprised a couple of women and a few men aged 18 to 49 years. Different laboratories and diverse techniques were used to prepare libraries and sequence TCR repertoires, to increase sequencing depth and limit assay-specific biases. To estimate repertoire size and how much clonotypes are shared between individuals, the study performed deep sequencing of blood TCR repertoires from five healthy adults. For each donor, CD4 naive and CD4 memory were each given three plates, CD8 naive was given two plates, and CD8 memory was given one plate. Leukapheresis yielded between about 0.94 and 9.5 billion PBMCs per donor.

CDR1 SEHNR and CDR2 FQNEAQ were looked up in the germline V gene (reference sequence). Relative to germline, V is 2 bases shorter and J is 5 bases shorter, with 10 bases between their ends. The CDR3 covers 13 residues, taking in both the cysteine and the phenylalanine. The CDR3 DNA has 39 bases and is translated from base 1. For the CD8 naive samples, CD45RO-negative cells were positively selected for CCR7, yielding a CD45RA+CCR7+ population from which TemRA cells were excluded. Donors were healthy HIV-negative adults with no recently reported acute infections or vaccinations. Every donor was a Caucasian adult residing in Nashville, Tennessee, USA. Blood was obtained by leukapheresis, after which PBMCs were separated by Ficoll-Histopaque density gradient centrifugation and cryopreserved in liquid nitrogen vapor phase. Analytical flow cytometry was used to check the purity and quantity of each magnetically sorted T cell population. Each sorted fraction had its genomic DNA isolated and then quantified by UV absorbance on a Nanodrop 2000c.

Using the deep immunoSEQ assay, TCR CDR3 regions were amplified from genomic DNA by multiplex PCR. For each cell subset, the extracted genomic DNA was distributed evenly across all wells of several immunoSEQ 96-well plates, and each plate served as one replicate. For sorted subsets, 200 ng of genomic DNA, equivalent to around 31,000 T cell genomes, went into each replicate PCR. Purified libraries were measured with a Qubit 3.0 fluorometer, size-checked on a Bioanalyzer 2100, and measured again with the KAPA Library Quantification kit. Every immunoSEQ 96-well plate was sequenced on a dedicated single-read 150-cycle Illumina NextSeq 550 flow cell. On the study's bioinformatics: The immunoSEQ output contained only junctional sequences without quality scores, so filtering could not match that applied to full-length reads. Sequences were annotated with PyIR, a Python wrapper for IgBLAST v1.9, and V/J genes and CDR3 were assigned using IMGT germline references. Any read was removed if the V/J assignment was weak (E-value above 1e-6), the CDR3 was missing, or the read contained stop codons, out-of-frame junctions, or ambiguous translated residues. V3J clonotypes were defined by identical inferred V gene, J gene, and CDR3 amino acid sequence. Percentage overlap between repertoires was computed as shared unique clonotypes divided by the size of the smaller repertoire. Three approaches were used to assess repertoire richness: RTK rarefaction, the Chao1 estimator, and Recon v2.1 estimates of unobserved clonotypes. For all TCRbeta clonotypes obtained by the gDNA method from a few donors, generation probabilities were computed with OLGA. TCRdb provides this immuneACCESS table in a form limited to in-frame rearrangements. Some clones are lacking; in checked studies, under half of them reflect an unresolved V gene, and why the rest are absent is not known. Clone size and the V and J calls come from that table; the DNA yielded D and trimming. The table for this sample lists some 2,100,000 clones; under 95% of them were counted only once. The ten largest clones add up to about 1.8% of the sample.

Comment on this clone: What this receptor recognizes is not known. The record has no base qualities; no much larger clone is one base away.

Here is what the overall study found, with its caveats: Based on pairwise subsampling, the degree of clonotype sharing among donors was expected to be affected by sequencing depth. When a few donors were compared, the shared fraction of clonotypes was approximately 5% for naive CD4, more than 3% for naive CD8, more than 2% for memory CD4, and 0.4% for memory CD8. Higher generation probabilities were observed for clonotypes shared by all four sorted-subset donors than for non-shared clonotypes. Because the study included a small number of donors, the genetic and exposure-history diversity represented was limited. Sampling was restricted to blood, and TCR repertoires in tissues likely differ from the TCR repertoires found in blood. Rarefaction of sorted-subset datasets indicated incomplete sequencing despite the large sequencing depth. Estimated clonotype richness was generally larger for naive than for memory subsets.

The receptor was derived from a man between 18 and 35 years old in good health. Some clones in this sample may be carry-over from other donors' samples. Sequencing was carried out using naive CD8+ T cells from PBMCs. The sample's cell subset or site label, in plain terms: CD45RA+CCR7+. The sequence is built from TRBV7-9 and TRBJ2-7; matching of 6 bases hints at TRBD1 as the D gene. The CDR3: CASSLLGAHEQYF. The DNA reads as follows: TGTGCCAGCAGCTTATTGGGGGCCCACGAGCAGTACTTC.